Below, 27 T cell receptor beta chains from the same sample are listed, as sequenced in a study of cytomegalovirus exposure and HLA in healthy donors. Profiling relied on immunoSEQ multiplex PCR, and the TCRdb table lists in-frame clones only, not all of them. The profile shows a few hundred thousand clones, approximately 88% of them singletons. Sequences were obtained from PBMCs. All receptors derive from a woman aged 25 to 45 in good health and CMV-seropositive.

This chain uses TRBV6-4 with TRBJ1-2; no firm D call. Germline CDR1 is MRHNA and CDR2 is SNTAGT. The CDR3 length is 14 residues. V dropped 4 bases and J dropped 6 bases, with 15 bases sitting between them. In nucleotides, the CDR3 is TGTGCCAGCAGTGCCGGGGAGGGAAGCGATGGCTACACCTTC. It translates to CASSAGEGSDGYTF.

The rearrangement links TRBV6-5 to TRBJ2-7, with D perhaps TRBD1 or TRBD2 (5 bases each). The ends were cut back, 2 bases at V and 5 bases at J, with 13 bases in the middle. The germline gives CDR1 MNHEY, CDR2 SVGAGI. The CDR3 runs 14 residues. This CDR3 reads CASSYAGTRHEQYF. The CDR3, as DNA: TGTGCCAGCAGTTACGCAGGGACCCGCCACGAGCAGTACTTC.

The V gene is TRBV7-8, the J gene TRBJ1-2; the D gene is possibly TRBD1 (5 bases). The ends were cut back, 5 bases at V and 4 bases at J, with 11 bases in the middle. Germline CDR1 and CDR2: SGHVS and FQNEAQ. The CDR3 length is 13 residues. This chain's CDR3 is CASSARDGYGYTF. The CDR3, as DNA: TGTGCCAGCAGCGCGCGGGACGGCTATGGCTACACCTTC.

This clone was seen at least ten times. At the DNA level, this CDR3 is encoded by other sequences in the same sample as well. The chain joins TRBV25-1 to TRBJ2-5, with TRBD1 matching 9 bases. After removal of 8 bases from V and 5 bases from J, the junction contained 6 bases not matched to a gene. Germline V lookup: CDR1 MGHDK, CDR2 SYGVNS. The CDR3 sequence is 13 residues long. CDR3 in DNA: TGTGCCAGCGGACACGGGACAGGGGAGACCCAGTACTTC. This sequence encodes CASGHGTGETQYF.

V gene TRBV6-5 combines with J gene TRBJ2-5; D gene uncertain. Germline-derived CDR1 and CDR2 are MNHEY and SVGAGI. The germline V and J ends were trimmed by 6 bases and 13 bases, with 18 bases remaining between them. The CDR3 extends over 12 amino acids. This CDR3 reads CASSPKLEPAYF. As DNA, the CDR3 is TGTGCCAGCAGCCCAAAACTCGAACCGGCGTACTTC.

This clone showed up just once. J is TRBJ2-7 and V is TRBV27; no clear D gene. V was clipped by 0 bases and J by 3 bases, with 6 bases between them. Germline CDR1 and CDR2: MNHEY and SMNVEV (reference sequence). This CDR3 region has 13 residues. CDR3 bases: TGTGCCAGCAGTTTATCCTATCGCTACGAGCAGTACTTC. Translated: CASSLSYRYEQYF.

There are a few counts of this clone. The rearrangement joins TRBV9 to TRBJ1-2; 7 bases line up with TRBD1. The CDR3 runs to 15 residues. In germline, CDR1 is SGDLS, CDR2 YYNGEE. With 0 bases clipped from V and 7 bases from J, the junction kept 9 bases outside the gene matches. Here the CDR3 reads CASSVEEGAHGGYTF. CDR3 bases: TGTGCCAGCAGCGTAGAGGAGGGGGCGCACGGTGGCTACACCTTC. Drawing the rest from reference TRBV9 and TRBJ1-2, the complete variable domain is DSGVTQTPKHLITATGQRVTLRCSPRSGDLSVYWYQQSLDQGLQFLIQYYNGEERAKGNILERFSAQQFPDLHSELNLSSLELGDSALYFCASSVEEGAHGGYTFGSGTRLTVV.

This rearrangement joins TRBV18 to TRBJ2-7; D ambiguous. There are 15 residues in the CDR3. With 0 bases removed from V and 6 bases from J, the gap between germline ends came to 15 bases. Looked up from germline, CDR1 is KGHSH and CDR2 is LQKENI. The CDR3 region has the DNA TGTGCCAGCTCACCACCAAGTAGACGGAAGGGCGAGCAGTACTTC. Protein sequence: CASSPPSRRKGEQYF. Variable domain in full (rest from reference TRBV18 and TRBJ2-7): NAGVMQNPRHLVRRRGQEARLRCSPMKGHSHVYWYRQLPEEGLKFMVYLQKENIIDESGMPKERFSAEFPKEGPSILRIQQVVRGDSAAYFCASSPPSRRKGEQYFGPGTRLTVT.

This chain connects TRBV4-2 to TRBJ1-5, with D perhaps TRBD1 (5 bases). The CDR3 has 15 residues. Germline lookup yields CDR1 LGHNA and CDR2 YNFKEQ. V dropped 1 base and J dropped 5 bases, with 12 bases sitting between them. The CDR3 DNA reads as TGTGCCAGCAGCCAAGTTAGGAGGGGAGATCAGCCCCAGCATTTT. It translates to CASSQVRRGDQPQHF.

In its sample, this clone was seen once. The chain is built from TRBV29-1 and TRBJ2-3; the D gene is possibly TRBD2 (6 bases). This CDR3 spans 15 amino acids. Trimming pared 0 bases from V and 2 bases from J, leaving 12 bases between. Germline CDR1 reads SQVTM; CDR2 reads ANQGSEA. CDR3: CSVEDRGISTDTQYF. In DNA, the CDR3 is TGCAGCGTTGAAGATCGGGGGATTTCCACAGATACGCAGTATTTT.

This clone was detected once. The genes are TRBV12-5 and TRBJ1-4, with a weak D call TRBD1 (5 bases). V was trimmed by 4 bases and J by 7 bases, leaving 16 bases between them. This CDR3 is 15 amino acids long. CDR1 is LGHNT and CDR2 is FRNRAP in the germline V gene. In DNA form, the CDR3 reads TGTGCTAGTGGTTCCCACACCGGGGGGAGTGAAAAACTGTTTTTT. Translation gives CASGSHTGGSEKLFF.

This rearrangement joins TRBV15 to TRBJ2-1, with 13 positions matching TRBD2. The CDR3 length is 15 residues. Germline V gene data show CDR1 as LNHNV and CDR2 as YYDKDF (reference sequence). V shed 8 bases and J 9 bases; nucleotides not matched to a gene: 10. This chain's CDR3 is CATGRTSGRKGEQFF. In DNA form, the CDR3 reads TGTGCCACCGGAAGGACTAGCGGGAGAAAGGGTGAGCAGTTCTTC. The full variable domain, rest sourced from reference TRBV15 and TRBJ2-1, is DAMVIQNPRYQVTQFGKPVTLSCSQTLNHNVMYWYQQKSSQAPKLLFHYYDKDFNNEADTPDNFQSRRPNTSFCFLDIRSPGLGDTAMYLCATGRTSGRKGEQFFGPGTRLTVL.

This clone was seen a handful of times. The chain carries TRBV6-1 and TRBJ2-1; maybe TRBD1 (6 bases). V was clipped by 4 bases and J by 4 bases, with 14 bases between them. Germline lookup yields CDR1 MNHNS and CDR2 SASEGT. CDR3 size: 15 residues. The CDR3 protein is CASSVRQETYNEQFF. The CDR3 DNA reads TGTGCCAGCAGTGTCAGACAGGAAACTTACAATGAGCAGTTCTTC.

This clone is a singleton in its sample. The chain is built from TRBV30 and TRBJ2-1, with 7 bases aligning to TRBD1. CDR3 length: 14 residues. The V gene end was trimmed by 2 bases and the J gene end by 5 bases; junction bases not matched to a gene: 6. The germline V gene encodes CDR1 GTSNPN and CDR2 SVGIG (reference sequence). DNA of the CDR3: TGTGCCTGGAGTCATTGGACAGGTGACAATGAGCAGTTCTTC. Protein product: CAWSHWTGDNEQFF.

The rearrangement uses TRBV2 and TRBJ2-1, with TRBD1 identical over 9 bases. Trimming cost V 0 bases and J 2 bases; bases outside gene matches: 8. The CDR3 extends over 18 amino acids. CDR1 and CDR2 from the germline V gene are SNHLY and FYNNEI. The CDR3 bases are TGTGCCAGCAGTGAAGCGGGGACAGGGTCGTCGACCTACAATGAGCAGTTCTTC. Translated: CASSEAGTGSSTYNEQFF.

The V and J genes are TRBV12-5 and TRBJ2-2, with 11 bases aligning to TRBD1. The V segment lost 1 base and the J segment 9 bases; nucleotides outside the gene matches: 1. CDR3 length: 14 residues. Germline values: CDR1 LGHNT, CDR2 FRNRAP. The CDR3 nucleotides read TGTGCTAGTGGTTTGGGGACAGGGGGCCGGGAGCTGTTTTTT. Its translation is CASGLGTGGRELFF. The variable domain in full, with the rest retrieved from reference TRBV12-5 and TRBJ2-2, is DARVTQTPRHKVTEMGQEVTMRCQPILGHNTVFWYRQTMMQGLELLAYFRNRAPLDDSGMPKDRFSAEMPDATLATLKIQPSEPRDSAVYFCASGLGTGGRELFFGEGSRLTVL.

J is TRBJ1-1 and V is TRBV7-9; no definite D call. The CDR3 is 12 residues long. Germline V lookup: CDR1 SEHNR, CDR2 FQNEAQ (reference sequence). V was cut by 7 bases and J by 6 bases, with 12 bases left in between. The CDR3, as DNA: TGTGCCAGCATTGGATCTTACGCTGAAGCTTTCTTT. It translates to CASIGSYAEAFF. Variable domain in full (rest from reference TRBV7-9 and TRBJ1-1): DTGVSQNPRHKITKRGQNVTFRCDPISEHNRLYWYRQTLGQGPEFLTYFQNEAQLEKSRLLSDRFSAERPKGSFSTLEIQRTEQGDSAMYLCASIGSYAEAFFGQGTRLTVV.

This sequence joins TRBV5-4 and TRBJ2-2; TRBD2 agrees at 13 bases. After removal of 4 bases from V and 5 bases from J, the junction contained 11 bases not matched to a gene. This CDR3 contains 18 residues. Germline assignment: CDR1 SGHNT and CDR2 YYREEE (reference sequence). DNA of the CDR3: TGTGCCAGCAGCCGCGGACTAGCGGGAGAAAGAGGAACCGGGGAGCTGTTTTTT. Protein: CASSRGLAGERGTGELFF.

The gene calls are TRBV25-1 and TRBJ2-2; 10 bases fit TRBD1. The CDR3 extends over 15 amino acids. With V trimmed by 3 bases and J by 7 bases, 5 bases remained unmatched. Germline-derived CDR1 and CDR2 are MGHDK and SYGVNS. The CDR3 nucleotides read TGTGCCAGCAGTGAGCCCCGGACAGGGGGCGGGGAGCTGTTTTTT. Encoded protein: CASSEPRTGGGELFF.

CDR3 DNA sequence: TGTGCCAGTGGGGACAGGAGGAACACTGAAGCTTTCTTT. Protein product: CASGDRRNTEAFF. The chain uses TRBV19 and TRBJ1-1; 8 bases match TRBD1. V shed 8 bases and J 1 base; nucleotides not matched to a gene: 3. The CDR3 contains 13 residues. Per the germline V gene, CDR1 is LNHDA and CDR2 is SQIVND (reference sequence).

The chain carries TRBV30 and TRBJ1-1; 8 positions agree with TRBD1. The J segment lost 10 bases and the V segment lost 3 bases, leaving 7 bases of the junction unmatched. The germline gives CDR1 GTSNPN, CDR2 SVGIG (reference sequence). The CDR3 sequence is 12 residues long. The CDR3 loop reads CAWSRGLQRAFF. The CDR3 nucleotides read TGTGCCTGGAGCAGGGGGCTGCAGAGAGCTTTCTTT.

V usage is TRBV9 and J usage is TRBJ1-1; 7 nucleotides line up with TRBD1. V dropped 3 bases and J dropped 3; count of bases not matched to a gene: 2. Germline CDR1 is SGDLS and CDR2 is YYNGEE. This CDR3 comprises 13 residues. Written as DNA, the CDR3 is TGTGCCAGCAGCGCCACAGGGGACACTGAAGCTTTCTTT. Protein: CASSATGDTEAFF.

Of note for this clone: One end of the junction does not line up with germline, which may come from a read error. This chain links TRBV28 with TRBJ1-5; D not certain. Germline lookup yields CDR1 MDHEN and CDR2 SYDVKM. This CDR3 comprises 17 residues. The CDR3 bases are TGTGCCAGCCGTTTTGTCAAATTACGTGGGAAGGGTCAGCCCCAGCATTTT. This encodes CASRFVKLRGKGQPQHF.

The J gene is TRBJ2-1, the V gene TRBV11-3, with 8 bases matching TRBD2. J was trimmed by 4 bases and V by 1 base; bases with no gene match: 9. The CDR3 consists of 17 residues. Germline V gene data show CDR1 as SGHNT and CDR2 as YENEEA. The CDR3 DNA follows: TGTGCCAGCAGCTTAGGCCTCATAGCGGGAAGGTACAATGAGCAGTTCTTC. Its protein product is CASSLGLIAGRYNEQFF. The full variable domain, completed using reference TRBV11-3 and TRBJ2-1, is EAGVVQSPRYKIIEKKQPVAFWCNPISGHNTLYWYLQNLGQGPELLIRYENEEAVDDSQLPKDRFSAERLKGVDSTLKIQPAELGDSAVYLCASSLGLIAGRYNEQFFGPGTRLTVL.

The genes are TRBV6-5 and TRBJ2-7, with D perhaps matching TRBD1 (6 bases). The CDR3 is 16 amino acids. V gave up 0 bases and J gave up 1 base, with 13 bases separating them. CDR1 is MNHEY and CDR2 is SVGAGI in the germline V gene. DNA for the CDR3: TGTGCCAGCAGTTACTCGAGGATTCAGGGGTCCTACGAGCAGTACTTC. It translates to CASSYSRIQGSYEQYF.

The rearrangement uses TRBV7-2 and TRBJ1-5; D is undetermined. The germline CDR1 and CDR2 sequences are SGHTA and FQGNSA. The CDR3 has 12 amino acids. Trimming removed 2 bases at V and 7 bases at J, with 6 bases between. The CDR3 region has the DNA TGTGCCAGCAGCTTAATAGGGCAGCCCCAGCATTTT. It is translated as CASSLIGQPQHF.

V and J are TRBV9 and TRBJ2-3; D gene uncertain. V lost 0 bases to trimming and J lost 4 bases, with 9 bases between them. Germline CDR1 reads SGDLS; CDR2 reads YYNGEE. There are 14 residues in the CDR3. CDR3 nucleotides: TGTGCCAGCAGCGTAGACTGGGTTCCAGATACGCAGTATTTT. This codes for CASSVDWVPDTQYF.